Listed below are T cell receptor beta chains from one sample, sequenced in a study of blood T cell repertoires in COVID-19. TCRdb's table, derived via immunoSEQ multiplex PCR, lists solely in-frame clones and lacks some. The sample has fewer than 500,000 clones; more than 80% are singletons. The source material was peripheral blood. The receptors were sampled from a woman aged 25 to 39 with active or convalescent COVID-19. CDR3s include the opening cysteine and the closing phenylalanine or tryptophan. Fields, in order: J gene, V gene, clone size, D gene, CDR3 protein, CDR3 DNA. A D gene is named only where the DNA matches it firmly. The size entry is marked missing in some rows and otherwise reads once, few, many or a size class.

>TRBJ1-2|TRBV5-6|-|TRBD1
CASSTPGQGAGNGYTF
TGTGCCAGCAGCACGCCGGGACAGGGGGCTGGGAATGGCTACACCTTC
>TRBJ2-1|TRBV2|once|TRBD2
CASRGLAGGYNEQFF
TGTGCCAGCAGGGGTCTAGCGGGGGGTTACAATGAGCAGTTCTTC
>TRBJ1-6|TRBV2|-|-
CASRVAGVVRNSPLHF
TGTGCCAGCAGGGTCGCAGGGGTAGTGCGAAATTCACCCCTCCACTTT
>TRBJ1-5|TRBV12-3/TRBV12-4|-|TRBD1
CASSTQGQPQHF
TGTGCCAGCAGCACACAGGGGCAGCCCCAGCATTTT
>TRBJ2-7|TRBV5-1|-|-
CASSSKQLAQPYEQYF
TGCGCCAGCAGCTCCAAACAGCTCGCCCAACCCTACGAGCAGTACTTC
>TRBJ2-3|TRBV7-9|-|TRBD1
CASSLPTGSSTDTQYF
TGTGCCAGCAGCTTACCGACAGGGAGCAGCACAGATACGCAGTATTTT
>TRBJ1-4|TRBV14|-|TRBD1
CASSSQGALEKLFF
TGTGCCAGCAGCTCACAGGGGGCGCTTGAAAAACTGTTTTTT
>TRBJ1-3|TRBV5-6|-|-
CASTPGAGNTIYF
TGTGCCAGCACCCCCGGGGCTGGAAACACCATATATTTT
>TRBJ1-4|TRBV6-5|-|-
CASRRQGQANEKLFF
TGTGCCAGCAGAAGGCAGGGGCAGGCTAATGAAAAACTGTTTTTT
>TRBJ2-3|TRBV7-8|-|TRBD2
CASSSPGLAGASTDTQYF
TGTGCCAGCAGCTCGCCGGGACTAGCGGGGGCATCCACAGATACGCAGTATTTT
>TRBJ2-2|TRBV5-1|-|-
CASSLASEGELFF
TGCGCCAGCAGCTTGGCTAGCGAGGGGGAGCTGTTTTTT
>TRBJ2-7|TRBV21-1|-|-
CASSKVAGGPTYEQYF
TGTGCCAGCAGCAAAGTGGCGGGAGGGCCGACCTACGAGCAGTACTTC
>TRBJ1-4|TRBV27|-|-
CASRNPGTNEKLFF
TGTGCCAGCAGGAACCCGGGAACTAATGAAAAACTGTTTTTT
>TRBJ1-3|TRBV12-5|-|TRBD1
CASGLDREGNTIYF
TGTGCTAGTGGTCTCGACAGGGAGGGAAACACCATATATTTT
>TRBJ1-1|TRBV30|-|-
CAWSAPSRQNTEAFF
TGTGCCTGGAGCGCCCCAAGTAGACAGAACACTGAAGCTTTCTTT
>TRBJ2-1|TRBV11-2|-|-
CASSLTTRRPSGNEQFF
TGTGCCAGCAGCTTAACCACTCGACGACCTTCGGGAAATGAGCAGTTCTTC
>TRBJ2-3|TRBV5-1|once|-
CASSLGTNTDTQYF
TGCGCCAGCAGCTTGGGGACTAACACAGATACGCAGTATTTT
>TRBJ2-1|TRBV20-1|-|TRBD2
CSASLSGSYNEQFF
TGCAGTGCTAGTCTTAGCGGGAGTTACAATGAGCAGTTCTTC
>TRBJ1-5|TRBV19|-|-
CASSTLGGRRSQPQHF
TGTGCCAGTAGTACCTTAGGGGGAAGGAGGAGTCAGCCCCAGCATTTT
>TRBJ2-1|TRBV10-2|-|-
CASSESLRSDWSSYNEQFF
TGCGCCAGCAGTGAGTCCCTAAGATCCGACTGGAGCTCCTACAATGAGCAGTTCTTC
>TRBJ2-5|TRBV19|-|TRBD1
CASSPRGTGGPQETQYF
TGTGCCAGTAGCCCAAGGGGGACAGGGGGCCCCCAAGAGACCCAGTACTTC
>TRBJ2-2|TRBV15|-|TRBD1
CATSAGQGNTGELFF
TGTGCCACCAGCGCGGGACAGGGGAACACCGGGGAGCTGTTTTTT
>TRBJ2-1|TRBV11-1|-|-
CASTITDSSSYNEQFF
TGTGCCAGCACCATTACCGACAGCAGCTCCTACAATGAGCAGTTCTTC
>TRBJ1-5|TRBV2|-|-
CASGGNNNQPQHF
TGTGCCAGCGGAGGTAACAATAATCAGCCCCAGCATTTT
>TRBJ1-2|TRBV30|once|-
CAWSKGQRYGYTF
TGTGCCTGGAGTAAAGGACAGAGGTATGGCTACACCTTC
>TRBJ1-2|TRBV7-9|-|-
CASSIRAGDGYTF
TGTGCCAGCAGCATCAGGGCTGGAGATGGCTACACCTTC
>TRBJ2-1|TRBV4-1|-|-
CASSQARYNEQFF
TGCGCCAGCAGCCAAGCCAGGTACAATGAGCAGTTCTTC
>TRBJ1-4|TRBV30|-|-
CAWSVIPGEKLFF
TGTGCCTGGAGTGTAATTCCGGGGGAAAAACTGTTTTTT
>TRBJ2-1|TRBV9|-|TRBD2
CASSVEGAGVGNEQFF
TGTGCCAGCAGCGTAGAAGGAGCGGGAGTTGGCAATGAGCAGTTCTTC
>TRBJ2-7|TRBV5-1|-|-
CASSLGRDLRYEQYF
TGCGCCAGCAGCTTGGGCAGGGACTTAAGGTACGAGCAGTACTTC
>TRBJ1-2|TRBV4-1|-|TRBD1
CASSQPVGDRLNYGYTF
TGCGCCAGCAGCCAACCGGTCGGGGACAGGCTTAACTATGGCTACACCTTC
>TRBJ2-3|TRBV24-1|once|TRBD2
CATSEAPASGISDTQYF
TGTGCCACCAGTGAAGCCCCGGCTAGCGGGATTTCAGATACGCAGTATTTT